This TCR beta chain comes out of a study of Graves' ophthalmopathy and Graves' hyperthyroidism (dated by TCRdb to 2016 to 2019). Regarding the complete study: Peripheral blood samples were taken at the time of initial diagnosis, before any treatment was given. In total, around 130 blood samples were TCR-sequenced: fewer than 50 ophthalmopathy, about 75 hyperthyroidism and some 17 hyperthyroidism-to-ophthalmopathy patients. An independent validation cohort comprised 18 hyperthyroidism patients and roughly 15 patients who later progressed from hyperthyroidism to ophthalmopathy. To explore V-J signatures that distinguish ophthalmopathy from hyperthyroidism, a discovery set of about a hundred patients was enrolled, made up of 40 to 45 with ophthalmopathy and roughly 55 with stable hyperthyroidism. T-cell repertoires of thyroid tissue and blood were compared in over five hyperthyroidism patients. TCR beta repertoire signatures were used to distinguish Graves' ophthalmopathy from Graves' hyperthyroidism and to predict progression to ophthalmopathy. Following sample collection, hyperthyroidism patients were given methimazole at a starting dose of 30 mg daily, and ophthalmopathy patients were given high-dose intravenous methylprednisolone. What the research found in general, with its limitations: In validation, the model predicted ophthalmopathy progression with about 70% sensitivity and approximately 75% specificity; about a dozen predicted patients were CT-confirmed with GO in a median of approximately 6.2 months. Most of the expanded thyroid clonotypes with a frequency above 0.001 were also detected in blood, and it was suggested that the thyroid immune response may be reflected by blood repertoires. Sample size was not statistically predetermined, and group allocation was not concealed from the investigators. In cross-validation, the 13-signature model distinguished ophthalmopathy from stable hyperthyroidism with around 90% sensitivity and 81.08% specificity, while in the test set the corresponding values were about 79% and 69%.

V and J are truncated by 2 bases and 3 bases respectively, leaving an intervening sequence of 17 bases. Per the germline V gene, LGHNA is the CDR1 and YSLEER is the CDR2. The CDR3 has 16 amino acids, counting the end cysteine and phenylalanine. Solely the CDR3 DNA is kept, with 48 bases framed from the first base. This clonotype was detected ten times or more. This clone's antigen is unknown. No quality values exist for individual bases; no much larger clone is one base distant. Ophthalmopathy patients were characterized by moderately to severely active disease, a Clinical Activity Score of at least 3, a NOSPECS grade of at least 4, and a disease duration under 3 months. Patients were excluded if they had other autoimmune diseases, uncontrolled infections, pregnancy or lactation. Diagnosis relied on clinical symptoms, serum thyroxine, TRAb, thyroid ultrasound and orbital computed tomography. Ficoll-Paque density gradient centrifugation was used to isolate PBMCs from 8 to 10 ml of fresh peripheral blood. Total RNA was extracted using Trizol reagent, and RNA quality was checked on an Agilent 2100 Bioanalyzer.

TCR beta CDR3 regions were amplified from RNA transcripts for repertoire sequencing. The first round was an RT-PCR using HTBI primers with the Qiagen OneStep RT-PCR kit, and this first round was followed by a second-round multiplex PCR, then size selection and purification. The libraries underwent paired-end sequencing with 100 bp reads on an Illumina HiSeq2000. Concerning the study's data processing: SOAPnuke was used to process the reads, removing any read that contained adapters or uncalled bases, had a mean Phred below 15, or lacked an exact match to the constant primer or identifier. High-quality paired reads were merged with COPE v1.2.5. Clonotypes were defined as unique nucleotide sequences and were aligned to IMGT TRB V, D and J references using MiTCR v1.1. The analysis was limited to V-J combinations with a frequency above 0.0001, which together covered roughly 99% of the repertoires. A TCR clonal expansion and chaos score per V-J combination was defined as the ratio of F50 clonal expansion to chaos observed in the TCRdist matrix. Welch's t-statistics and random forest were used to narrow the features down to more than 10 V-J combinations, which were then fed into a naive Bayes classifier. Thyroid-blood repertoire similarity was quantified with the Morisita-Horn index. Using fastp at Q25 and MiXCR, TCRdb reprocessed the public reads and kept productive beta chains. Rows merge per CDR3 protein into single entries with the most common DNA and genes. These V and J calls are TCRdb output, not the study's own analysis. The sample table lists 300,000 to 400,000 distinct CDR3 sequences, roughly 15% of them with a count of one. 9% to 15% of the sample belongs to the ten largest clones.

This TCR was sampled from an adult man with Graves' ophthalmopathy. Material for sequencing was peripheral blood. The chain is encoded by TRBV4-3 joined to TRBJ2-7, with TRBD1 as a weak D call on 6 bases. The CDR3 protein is CASSQPMDSPYYEQYF. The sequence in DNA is TGCGCCAGCAGCCAACCAATGGACAGTCCTTACTACGAGCAGTACTTC.